The 3 T cell receptor beta chains below all came from one sample that was sequenced in a study of shared clonotypes between healthy human individuals. The table came from immunoSEQ multiplex PCR; TCRdb's copy has only in-frame clones and leaves some out. Found here are fewer than 1.8 million clones, around 98.5% of them singletons; the top ten hold around 0.33%. The specimen was naive CD4+ T cells sorted from blood. The subset is: CD45RA+ positively selected. The receptors were sampled from a young man in good health.

The DNA of the CDR3 is TGCAGCGTTGAAGCCCTCGCGGCGCAGTATTTT. Its protein is CSVEALAAQYF. The gene calls are TRBV29-1 and TRBJ2-3; D is ambiguous. Between the trimmed V and J ends, which lost 1 base and 10 bases, there was a span of 9 bases. The germline CDR1 and CDR2 sequences are SQVTM and ANQGSEA. This CDR3 spans 11 amino acids.

CDR3 region: CASSYGSYGYTF. DNA for the CDR3: TGTGCCAGCAGTTATGGCAGCTATGGCTACACCTTC. The chain uses TRBV28 and TRBJ1-2; the D is unclear. V lost 4 bases to trimming and J lost 4 bases, with 7 bases between them. The germline CDR1 and CDR2 sequences are MDHEN and SYDVKM. The CDR3 runs to 12 residues.

The gene calls are TRBV6-6 and TRBJ1-5; unclear D gene. CDR1 is MNHNY, CDR2 SVGAGI, per germline (reference sequence). Trimming took off 5 bases at V and 2 bases at J, with 13 bases between the two ends. The CDR3 sequence is 15 residues long. This chain's CDR3 is CASSMEGVGNQPQHF. In DNA form, the CDR3 reads TGTGCCAGCAGTATGGAGGGTGTGGGCAATCAGCCCCAGCATTTT.